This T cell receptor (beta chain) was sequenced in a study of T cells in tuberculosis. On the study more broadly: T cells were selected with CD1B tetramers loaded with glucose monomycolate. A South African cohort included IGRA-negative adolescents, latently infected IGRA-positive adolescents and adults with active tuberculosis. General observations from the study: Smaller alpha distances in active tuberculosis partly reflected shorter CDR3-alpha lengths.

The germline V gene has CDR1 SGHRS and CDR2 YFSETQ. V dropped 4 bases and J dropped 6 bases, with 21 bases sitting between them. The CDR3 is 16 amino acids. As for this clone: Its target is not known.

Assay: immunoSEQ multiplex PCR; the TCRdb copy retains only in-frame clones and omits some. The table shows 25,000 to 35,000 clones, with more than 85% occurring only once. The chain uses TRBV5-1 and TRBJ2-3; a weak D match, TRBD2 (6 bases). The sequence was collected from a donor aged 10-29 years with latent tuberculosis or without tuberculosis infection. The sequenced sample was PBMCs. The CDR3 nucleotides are TGCGCCAGCAGCCCCGGGACTTCTCCGGTATTTGATACGCAGTATTTT. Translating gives CASSPGTSPVFDTQYF.